This T cell receptor beta chain is from a study of beta chain features in type 1 diabetes. The overall study: Sorted cell examination encompassed 100 million to 110 million cells across all samples. Study-level results: Lower insertion and higher deletion counts appeared at VDJ junctions in type 1 diabetes patients. A moderate, significant TCRB CDR3 shortening appeared in type 1 diabetes across four CD4+ subsets. Within the patient group, naive, central memory and Treg TCRB repertoires appeared more similar to each other than within healthy donors.

Turning to this clone: Its antigen is as yet unknown.

With 11 bases removed from V and 1 base from J, the gap between germline ends came to 23 bases. The germline V gene has CDR1 SNHLY and CDR2 FYNNEI. The CDR3 covers 16 residues. Expressed TCRB transcripts were sequenced, since all the RNA that had been isolated was reverse transcribed. Roughly 3.4 million reads per sample on average were obtained from naive, central memory and regulatory T cell samples. The method was immunoSEQ multiplex PCR; TCRdb's version includes in-frame clones alone and lacks a portion of them. Counted here are over 600,000 clones, 12% occurring once; the ten biggest clones make up over 0.1%.

This clonotype was obtained from a man in his thirties or forties with type 1 diabetes. Source material: naive CD4+ T cells from blood. The chain joins TRBV2 to TRBJ2-5; maybe TRBD2 (7 bases). The CDR3 sequence: CAGPWGGRLSQETQYF. The CDR3 DNA follows: TGTGCCGGACCTTGGGGGGGCCGGTTAAGCCAAGAGACCCAGTACTTC.